This TCR beta chain originates from a study of shared T cell receptors in the human thymus. V shed 3 bases and J shed 3 bases, with 5 bases lying between them. CDR3 length equals 11 residues. From germline, CDR1 is DFQATT and CDR2 SNEGSKA (reference sequence). Libraries were prepared by immunoSEQ multiplex PCR; TCRdb keeps only in-frame clonotypes and omits some of them. The profile shows some 640,000 clones, around 87% of them singletons. The same sample was also used in a study of human thymus T cells. That work adds: Resections from corrective heart surgery provided thymus tissue.

Material: thymocytes. V gene TRBV20-1 combines with J gene TRBJ2-5; D possibly corresponds to TRBD1 (5 bases). The sequence derives from a boy in the first two years of life with a congenital heart defect. Written as DNA, the CDR3 is TGCAGTGCTAGGACAGAAGAGACCCAGTACTTC. Its protein is CSARTEETQYF.